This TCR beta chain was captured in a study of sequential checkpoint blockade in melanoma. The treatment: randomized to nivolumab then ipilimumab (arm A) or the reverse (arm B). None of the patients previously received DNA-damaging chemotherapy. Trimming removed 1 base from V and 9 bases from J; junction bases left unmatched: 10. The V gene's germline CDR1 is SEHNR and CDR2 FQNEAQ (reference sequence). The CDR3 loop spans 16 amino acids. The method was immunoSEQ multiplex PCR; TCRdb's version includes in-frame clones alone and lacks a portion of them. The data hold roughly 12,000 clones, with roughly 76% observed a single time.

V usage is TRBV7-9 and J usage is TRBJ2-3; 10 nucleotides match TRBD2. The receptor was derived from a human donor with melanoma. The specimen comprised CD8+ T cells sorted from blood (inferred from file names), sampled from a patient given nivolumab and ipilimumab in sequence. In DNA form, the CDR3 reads TGTGCCAGCAGCTTAGTACCAGCGGGAGGGCTGGGGACGCAGTATTTT. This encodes CASSLVPAGGLGTQYF.